This TCR beta chain was captured in a study of blood T cell repertoires in COVID-19. V was clipped by 5 bases and J by 7 bases, with 18 bases between them. This CDR3 has 15 amino acids. CDR1 is SEHNR, CDR2 FQNEAQ, per germline (reference sequence). In the authors' methods: Reference gene primer amplification in the assay estimated nucleated cell counts. The data were produced by immunoSEQ multiplex PCR, yet TCRdb's version contains in-frame clones alone and is incomplete. V, J and clone size are those of that table, while D and trimming were read from the DNA. The sample lists 200,000 to 250,000 clones, approximately 84% occurring once.

The V gene is TRBV7-9, the J gene TRBJ1-3; D perhaps matches TRBD1 (6 bases). Sequenced: PBMCs or T cells enriched from blood (not recorded which). The receptor comes from a man aged 40-50 years who had recovered from COVID-19. The CDR3 reads CASSKDSLLPNTIYF. The DNA for the CDR3 is TGTGCCAGCAGCAAGGACAGTCTCTTGCCTAACACCATATATTTT. The full variable domain, completed using reference TRBV7-9 and TRBJ1-3, is DTGVSQNPRHKITKRGQNVTFRCDPISEHNRLYWYRQTLGQGPEFLTYFQNEAQLEKSRLLSDRFSAERPKGSFSTLEIQRTEQGDSAMYLCASSKDSLLPNTIYFGEGSWLTVV.